This T cell receptor (beta chain) derives from a study of cytomegalovirus exposure and HLA in healthy donors. The germline V gene has CDR1 SGHRS and CDR2 YFSETQ. Trimming removed 5 bases from V and 2 bases from J, with 9 bases in between. The CDR3 runs 13 residues. The PCR had 60 Vbeta and 13 Jbeta primers. The data were produced by immunoSEQ multiplex PCR, yet TCRdb's version contains in-frame clones alone and is incomplete. The repertoire includes 150,000 to 170,000 clones, 70% to 90% of them detected once, and roughly 5.5% sits in the top ten. With respect to this clone: What it recognizes is unknown.

General study results and limits: It was reportedly the case that the classifier diagnosed cytomegalovirus status with high specificity and sensitivity. Certain indistinguishable V segments, among them TRBV6-2 and TRBV6-3, were excluded.

This TCR was sampled from a woman in her 40s in good health and CMV-seropositive. V is TRBV5-1 and J is TRBJ2-3; D unresolved. Sequenced: PBMCs. The CDR3 region has the DNA TGCGCCAGCAGGAGAGGCGCCACAGATACGCAGTATTTT. Protein sequence: CASRRGATDTQYF.